These T cell receptor beta chains were read from a single sample in a study of shared clonotypes between healthy human individuals. Data came from immunoSEQ multiplex PCR; TCRdb stores just in-frame clones and leaves some out. The repertoire includes approximately 640,000 clones, 80% to 95% of them detected once, and 34% sits in the top ten. Sequenced: memory CD8+ T cells from PBMCs. These receptors were collected from a young man in good health. Some clones in this sample may be carry-over from other donors' samples. The CDR3 runs from the conserved cysteine through the conserved F or W. The D gene is left open where the match is weak. Some rows have no size entry. The others give once, few or many, or a class for an expanded clone.

v_gene,len,abundance,j_gene,d_gene,CDR3aa,CDR3nt
TRBV2,13,once,TRBJ2-7,TRBD1,CASQDRGQHEQYF,TGTGCCAGCCAGGACAGGGGGCAACACGAGCAGTACTTC
TRBV9,14,NA,TRBJ2-1,NA,CASSVDRAYNEQFF,TGTGCCAGCAGCGTAGACAGGGCATACAATGAGCAGTTCTTC
TRBV28,15,NA,TRBJ2-7,TRBD2,CAISFLAGVSYEQYF,TGTGCCATCTCATTTCTAGCGGGAGTTTCCTACGAGCAGTACTTC
TRBV10-1,14,NA,TRBJ2-2,NA,CASSEPHTSGELFF,TGCGCCAGCAGTGAGCCTCACACCTCCGGGGAGCTGTTTTTT
TRBV4-1,16,NA,TRBJ2-1,NA,CASSQAPGLAANEQFF,TGCGCCAGCAGCCAAGCCCCAGGGCTAGCAGCCAATGAGCAGTTCTTC
TRBV2,13,NA,TRBJ2-7,NA,CASSEWGGYEQYF,TGTGCCAGCAGTGAATGGGGTGGGTACGAGCAGTACTTC
TRBV30,15,NA,TRBJ2-3,NA,CAWSTGTTGTDTQYF,TGTGCCTGGAGTACCGGGACCACAGGGACAGATACGCAGTATTTT
TRBV7-9,15,NA,TRBJ2-7,TRBD2,CASSGRGGSSYEQYF,TGTGCCAGCAGCGGGCGTGGCGGGAGCTCCTACGAGCAGTACTTC
TRBV4-3,13,NA,TRBJ1-1,NA,CASSQDWGSEAFF,TGCGCCAGCAGCCAAGATTGGGGATCTGAAGCTTTCTTT
TRBV29-1,12,NA,TRBJ2-7,NA,CSALGPIGEQYF,TGCAGCGCGCTCGGGCCGATCGGGGAGCAGTACTTC
TRBV29-1,14,few,TRBJ1-1,NA,CSVEGVRSSSEAFF,TGCAGCGTTGAGGGGGTCCGGTCGTCAAGCGAAGCTTTCTTT
TRBV19,16,NA,TRBJ2-2,NA,CASSAWTRGDTGELFF,TGTGCCAGTAGTGCCTGGACAAGGGGAGACACCGGGGAGCTGTTTTTT
TRBV21-1,18,NA,TRBJ1-4,NA,CASSVRTGGRATNEKLFF,TGTGCCAGCAGCGTACGGACAGGGGGTCGAGCAACTAATGAAAAACTGTTTTTT
TRBV7-9,15,NA,TRBJ1-2,NA,CASSPPASGIYGYTF,TGTGCCAGCAGCCCCCCCGCCAGCGGTATCTATGGCTACACCTTC
TRBV28,15,NA,TRBJ2-1,TRBD2,CASSFHLAGEDEQFF,TGTGCCAGCAGTTTCCATCTAGCGGGAGAGGATGAGCAGTTCTTC
TRBV9,16,NA,TRBJ2-1,TRBD1,CASSARQGATYNEQFF,TGTGCCAGCAGCGCCAGACAGGGGGCGACCTACAATGAGCAGTTCTTC
TRBV11-2,14,NA,TRBJ2-7,NA,CASSLVGPTYEQYF,TGTGCCAGCAGCCTTGTCGGGCCCACCTACGAGCAGTACTTC
TRBV9,15,NA,TRBJ2-7,NA,CASSVGYGSLYEQYF,TGTGCCAGCAGCGTAGGGTACGGTTCTCTCTACGAGCAGTACTTC
TRBV27,17,NA,TRBJ2-7,TRBD2,CASSLRLAGIITYEQYF,TGTGCCAGCAGTTTGCGACTAGCGGGAATAATTACCTACGAGCAGTACTTC
TRBV7-3,16,NA,TRBJ2-3,TRBD2,CASSTRLAGETDTQYF,TGTGCCAGCAGCACCCGACTAGCGGGAGAGACAGATACGCAGTATTTT
TRBV7-9,12,NA,TRBJ2-7,NA,CASSLGYDEQYF,TGTGCCAGCAGCTTGGGGTACGACGAGCAGTACTTC
TRBV28,15,NA,TRBJ1-1,NA,CASSLGYGGLGEAFF,TGTGCCAGCAGTTTAGGTTATGGGGGCCTTGGTGAAGCTTTCTTT
TRBV11-2,13,NA,TRBJ1-2,NA,CASSQGTGYGYTF,TGTGCCAGCAGCCAGGGGACGGGCTATGGCTACACCTTC
TRBV4-3,16,NA,TRBJ2-1,TRBD1,CASSQEGQGFYNEQFF,TGCGCCAGCAGCCAAGAGGGACAGGGATTTTACAATGAGCAGTTCTTC
TRBV6-1,11,NA,TRBJ2-7,NA,CASPGILEQYF,TGTGCCAGCCCAGGGATTCTCGAGCAGTACTTC
TRBV19,16,NA,TRBJ2-2,NA,CASRATPGPLTGELFF,TGTGCCAGTAGAGCCACACCGGGACCCCTGACCGGGGAGCTGTTTTTT
TRBV13,16,NA,TRBJ2-1,TRBD1,CASSATTGSSYNEQFF,TGTGCCAGCAGCGCGACGACAGGGAGCTCCTACAATGAGCAGTTCTTC
TRBV18,17,NA,TRBJ1-1,NA,CASSPPFGHRENTEAFF,TGTGCCAGCTCACCGCCTTTCGGGCACAGAGAGAACACTGAAGCTTTCTTT
TRBV7-6,15,NA,TRBJ2-7,TRBD1,CASSLEGQGAYEQYF,TGTGCCAGCAGCTTAGAGGGGCAGGGGGCCTACGAGCAGTACTTC
TRBV7-9,12,few,TRBJ1-5,NA,CASSFSNQPQHF,TGTGCCAGCAGCTTTAGCAATCAGCCCCAGCATTTT
TRBV27,14,NA,TRBJ2-7,TRBD2,CASSFGGVPYEQYF,TGTGCCAGCAGTTTTGGGGGGGTCCCCTACGAGCAGTACTTC
TRBV7-9,14,few,TRBJ1-2,NA,CASSLGSGSYGYTF,TGTGCCAGCAGCTTAGGCTCAGGAAGCTATGGCTACACCTTC
TRBV6-5,15,NA,TRBJ2-7,TRBD2,CASSYEASGSYEQYF,TGTGCCAGCAGTTACGAGGCTAGCGGGAGCTACGAGCAGTACTTC
TRBV7-9,17,NA,TRBJ1-2,NA,CASSLVPPAAALHGYTF,TGTGCCAGCAGCTTAGTACCCCCCGCGGCGGCCCTCCATGGCTACACCTTC
TRBV6-6,15,NA,TRBJ1-1,NA,CASSWGQGGDTEAFF,TGTGCCAGCAGTTGGGGTCAGGGAGGTGACACTGAAGCTTTCTTT
TRBV6-5,14,NA,TRBJ2-7,NA,CASKPGAGIYEQYF,TGTGCCAGCAAGCCTGGAGCGGGTATCTACGAGCAGTACTTC
TRBV9,14,NA,TRBJ2-5,NA,CASSDRDFQETQYF,TGTGCCAGCAGCGACCGGGACTTCCAAGAGACCCAGTACTTC
TRBV27,14,few,TRBJ1-1,NA,CASSLGPSNTEAFF,TGTGCCAGCAGTTTAGGACCATCGAACACTGAAGCTTTCTTT
TRBV19,17,NA,TRBJ1-5,NA,CASSIGRAGHSNQPQHF,TGTGCCAGTAGTATCGGCAGGGCTGGACATAGCAATCAGCCCCAGCATTTT
TRBV5-6,14,NA,TRBJ2-1,TRBD2,CASSFKREVNEQFF,TGTGCCAGCAGCTTCAAGCGGGAGGTGAATGAGCAGTTCTTC
TRBV7-8,19,NA,TRBJ2-1,TRBD2,CASSSKITPGTSGKGEQFF,TGTGCCAGCAGCTCGAAGATAACCCCCGGGACTAGCGGGAAAGGTGAGCAGTTCTTC
TRBV7-3,13,few,TRBJ1-1,NA,CASSPSAGTEAFF,TGTGCCAGCAGCCCTTCGGCGGGAACTGAAGCTTTCTTT
TRBV7-2,19,NA,TRBJ2-3,NA,CASSSRSLGTRPSTDTQYF,TGTGCCAGCAGCTCGCGGAGCTTGGGGACGCGTCCTAGCACAGATACGCAGTATTTT
TRBV6-6,15,NA,TRBJ2-7,NA,CASSWETGRTYEQYF,TGTGCCAGCAGTTGGGAGACGGGACGCACCTACGAGCAGTACTTC
TRBV29-1,14,NA,TRBJ1-3,NA,CSVAVWSSGNTIYF,TGCAGCGTTGCGGTTTGGAGCTCTGGAAACACCATATATTTT
TRBV7-8,14,many,TRBJ2-5,NA,CASSPDLGEVTQYF,TGTGCCAGCAGCCCCGATCTTGGGGAGGTGACCCAGTACTTC
TRBV27,15,few,TRBJ1-5,NA,CASRPGAYNDQPQHF,TGTGCCAGCAGGCCCGGGGCATACAATGATCAGCCCCAGCATTTT
TRBV27,12,once,TRBJ2-7,NA,CAAGTQVDEQYF,TGTGCCGCGGGGACGCAGGTCGACGAGCAGTACTTC
TRBV4-1,16,NA,TRBJ1-2,NA,CASSQESQTANYGYTF,TGCGCCAGCAGCCAAGAGAGTCAGACAGCTAACTATGGCTACACCTTC
TRBV30,14,NA,TRBJ1-6,TRBD1,CAWSPGGGGSPLHF,TGTGCCTGGAGTCCAGGGGGCGGAGGTTCACCCCTCCACTTT
TRBV15,17,once,TRBJ2-1,TRBD2,CATSRDLGLAEDNEQFF,TGTGCCACCAGCAGAGATCTCGGGCTAGCGGAAGACAATGAGCAGTTCTTC
TRBV9,13,NA,TRBJ2-7,NA,CASSVSGGNEQYF,TGTGCCAGCAGCGTATCTGGGGGGAACGAGCAGTACTTC
TRBV15,15,NA,TRBJ2-3,NA,CATSPFEDYTDTQYF,TGTGCCACCAGCCCCTTTGAGGATTACACAGATACGCAGTATTTT
TRBV4-3,17,NA,TRBJ1-3,NA,CASSHLAVGTSGNTIYF,TGCGCCAGCAGCCATCTGGCGGTCGGAACCTCTGGAAACACCATATATTTT